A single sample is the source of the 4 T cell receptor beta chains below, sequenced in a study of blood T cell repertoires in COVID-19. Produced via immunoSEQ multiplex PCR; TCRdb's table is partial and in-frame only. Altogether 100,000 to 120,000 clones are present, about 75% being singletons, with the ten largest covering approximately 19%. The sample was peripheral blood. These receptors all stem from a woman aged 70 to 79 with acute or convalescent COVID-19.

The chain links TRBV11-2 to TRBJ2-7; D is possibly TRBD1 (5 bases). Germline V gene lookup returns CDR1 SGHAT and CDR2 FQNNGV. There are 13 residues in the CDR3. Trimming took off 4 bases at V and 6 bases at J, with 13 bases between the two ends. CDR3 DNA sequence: TGTGCCAGCAGCTCAGTTAGAAGGGGCGAGCAGTACTTC. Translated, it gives CASSSVRRGEQYF.

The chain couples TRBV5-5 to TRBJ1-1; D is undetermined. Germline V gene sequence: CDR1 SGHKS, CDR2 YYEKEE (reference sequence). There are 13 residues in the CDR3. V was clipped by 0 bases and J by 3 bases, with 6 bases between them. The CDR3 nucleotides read TGTGCCAGCAGCTTGGATGAGTACACTGAAGCTTTCTTT. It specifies CASSLDEYTEAFF.

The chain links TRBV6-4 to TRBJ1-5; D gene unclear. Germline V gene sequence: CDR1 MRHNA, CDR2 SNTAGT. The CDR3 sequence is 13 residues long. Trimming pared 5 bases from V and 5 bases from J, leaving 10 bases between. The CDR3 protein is CASSPGVDQPQHF. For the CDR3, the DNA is TGTGCCAGCAGTCCGGGAGTCGATCAGCCCCAGCATTTT.

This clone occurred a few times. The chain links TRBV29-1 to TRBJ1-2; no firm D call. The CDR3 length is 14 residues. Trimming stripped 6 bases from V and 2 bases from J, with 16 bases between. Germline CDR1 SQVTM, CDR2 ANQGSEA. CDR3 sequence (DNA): TGCAGCGTCCCAACACCTGGAGGGAACTATGGCTACACCTTC. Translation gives CSVPTPGGNYGYTF.